This T cell receptor beta chain was identified in a study of CD8+ T cells in alopecia areata (dated by TCRdb to the late 2010s). Broadly, across the study: The treated patients, all with moderate-to-severe alopecia areata, were enrolled in an open-label pilot trial of oral tofacitinib given at 5 to 10 mg twice daily. In both human patients and the C3H/HeJ mouse model, the study applied high-throughput TCRbeta sequencing to look at T cell clonal expansion in alopecia areata. Patients on tofacitinib were biopsied at baseline and after 4 and 24 weeks of treatment, and several of the patients also had a later scalp biopsy. RNA came from the PAXgene miRNA kit for fixed scalp, the miRNeasy kit for PBMCs, and the RNeasy kit for mouse skin. Clonality in the scalp was compared among normal scalp (n=4), patchy alopecia areata scalp (n=8), and alopecia totalis/universalis scalp (n=8). Patients received tofacitinib for 6 to 18 months and were then followed off drug for 6 months to check for delayed response and recurrence. On the human side, TCRbeta sequencing was run on scalp tissue and on sorted CD4+ and CD8+ peripheral blood T cells from healthy controls and from alopecia areata patients with either patchy or totalis/universalis disease. TCRbeta CDR3 regions were amplified by immunoSEQ multiplex PCR using 35 Vbeta forward and 13 Jbeta reverse primers. General study outcomes and caveats: Shared TCR sequences between patients were less evident than in mice, which may be partly attributable to HLA diversity in the patient population. Scalp TCR repertoire analysis is complicated because resident alphabeta T cells in normal human skin are also sequenced, whereas mouse skin is dominated by gammadelta T cells. Compared with normal scalp, lesional scalp, particularly in alopecia totalis/universalis, had higher clonality and more expanded CD8+ clones, which suggests antigenic drive.

Receptor libraries were prepared by the immunoSEQ multiplex PCR assay. To provide template for TCR sequencing, every sample had RNA extracted and reverse transcribed into cDNA. First-strand cDNA was synthesized using SuperScript III with a 2:1 mix of oligo-dT and random hexamers. Amplification bias was assessed with a synthetic immune receptor repertoire, and residual bias was removed computationally. On the study's bioinformatics: Raw reads were preprocessed to remove errors, and CDR3 was defined by IMGT conventions from the conserved cysteine to phenylalanine. Clonality was calculated as 1 minus Shannon entropy normalized by log2 of the number of productive unique TCRs. Whether scalp clones were CD4 or CD8 was inferred by matching scalp TCRbeta sequences against CD4 and CD8 repertoires sorted from blood. As stored in TCRdb, this immuneACCESS dataset retains in-frame rearrangements with V and J assigned. A fraction of the clones does not appear; measured against another copy, unresolved V genes explain less than half of the discrepancy, and the remainder lacks a known reason. V and J calls plus clone size are reproduced from that table; the DNA served to infer D and trimming. Here the sample has approximately 59,000 clones; roughly half occur a single time. The ten largest account for approximately 18% of the sample.

This specimen's time point label, per the study, means: baseline before oral tofacitinib. Lesional scalp punch biopsies and peripheral blood were obtained from alopecia areata patients. PBMCs were separated by density centrifugation and stained for CD3, CD4 and CD8, after which CD4+ and CD8+ T cells were sorted on a FACSAria. This clone came up once. Its cognate antigen has yet to be identified. The input lacks base qualities; no much larger clone sits a single base away. Including cysteine and phenylalanine, the CDR3 has 14 amino acids. Only CDR3 DNA is held: 42 bases, read in frame from base 1. Trimming at the junction amounts to 2 bases on V and 4 bases on J, and the germline ends lie 13 bases apart. From the germline V gene, CDR1 is SGDLS and CDR2 is YYNGEE.

This receptor was taken from a human donor with alopecia areata. The V gene is TRBV9 and the J gene is TRBJ2-7, with a tentative D gene TRBD2 over 6 matching bases. The sequencing here drew on CD8+ T cells sorted from blood, taken at week 0. At the DNA level, the sequence is TGTGCCAGCAGCGTTGCGGGATCAGGGTACGAGCAGTACTTC. Its product reads: CASSVAGSGYEQYF. Full variable domain (CDR3 extended with the reference TRBV9 and TRBJ2-7 proteins): DSGVTQTPKHLITATGQRVTLRCSPRSGDLSVYWYQQSLDQGLQFLIQYYNGEERAKGNILERFSAQQFPDLHSELNLSSLELGDSALYFCASSVAGSGYEQYFGPGTRLTVT.